The sequence of this T cell receptor beta chain was determined in a study of blood T cell repertoires in COVID-19. As originally analysed: Amplification of reference gene primers was used by the study to estimate nucleated cell counts. Assay: immunoSEQ multiplex PCR; the TCRdb copy retains only in-frame clones and omits some. V, J and clone size were drawn from that table, and D and trimming were deduced from the DNA. The sample has around 700,000 clones, 75% to 90% seen once. The germline CDR1 and CDR2 sequences are SGDLS and YYNGEE. The CDR3 is 13 residues long. V dropped 1 base and J dropped 6 bases, with 10 bases sitting between them. The count of this clone is one.

This receptor was identified in a woman aged 18-29 years with acute or convalescent COVID-19. The sample comprised peripheral blood. The chain uses TRBV9 and TRBJ1-2; D is possibly TRBD1 (5 bases). The CDR3 sequence is CASSVTGADGYTF. DNA for the CDR3: TGTGCCAGCAGCGTAACAGGCGCGGATGGCTACACCTTC.